The 8 T cell receptor beta chains presented below share a single source sample, sequenced in a study of lymphopenia after photon versus proton radiotherapy. This table comes from immunoSEQ multiplex PCR, and its TCRdb copy is limited to in-frame clones, with some not included. The sample carries approximately 7,200 clones, 90% to 95% recorded once. The input for sequencing was peripheral blood, taken from a patient treated with photon-based radiotherapy. The receptors stem from a woman between 45 and 65 years old with cholangiocarcinoma.

The rearrangement links TRBV30 to TRBJ1-2; D is unclear. The CDR3 is 13 residues long. CDR1 and CDR2 (germline): GTSNPN, SVGIG (reference sequence). V lost 5 bases to trimming and J lost 4 bases, with 14 bases between them. CDR3 loop: CAWAAPISYGYTF. Here the CDR3 DNA reads TGTGCCTGGGCCGCCCCTATTTCCTATGGCTACACCTTC.

The chain combines TRBV10-3 with TRBJ1-1; D perhaps matches TRBD1 (6 bases). Between the trimmed V and J ends, which lost 7 bases and 5 bases, there was a span of 17 bases. CDR3 length equals 14 residues. Germline CDR1 and CDR2: ENHRY and SYGVKD. The CDR3 nucleotides are TGTGCCATCAAAGGGTGGGGGGCAGGAACTGAAGCTTTCTTT. Its translation is CAIKGWGAGTEAFF.

This clone was detected a few times. The CDR3 DNA follows: TGTGCCAGCAGCTCTGCGGGAGCTGGAAACACCATATATTTT. It codes for CASSSAGAGNTIYF. The V and J genes are TRBV7-9 and TRBJ1-3; D is unresolved. The germline V gene encodes CDR1 SEHNR and CDR2 FQNEAQ (reference sequence). Trimming cost V 4 bases and J 2 bases, with 9 bases left between them. The CDR3 spans 14 residues.

The chain carries TRBV5-1 and TRBJ2-7; tentative D call: TRBD2 (6 bases). V was clipped by 4 bases and J by 0 bases, with 17 bases between them. Germline CDR1 SGHRS, CDR2 YFSETQ. The CDR3 contains 16 residues. This CDR3 reads CASSPNAGRGSYEQYF. The CDR3 region has the DNA TGCGCCAGCAGCCCAAACGCGGGACGAGGCTCCTACGAGCAGTACTTC.

This chain joins TRBV2 and TRBJ1-4; 9 bases are a match to TRBD1. Germline V CDR1 and CDR2: SNHLY, FYNNEI. The CDR3 sequence is 16 residues long. V lost 6 bases to trimming and J lost 10 bases; unmatched junction nucleotides: 15. CDR3 coding DNA: TGTGCCAGCAGCCCGTCCCCGGGACAGGGTTTGGGAAAACTGTTTTTT. Encoded protein: CASSPSPGQGLGKLFF.

The rearrangement uses TRBV2 and TRBJ1-2, with D perhaps TRBD1 (6 bases). V was cut by 11 bases and J by 2 bases, with 12 bases left in between. There are 12 residues in the CDR3. Germline CDR1 SNHLY, CDR2 FYNNEI. CDR3 protein: CAGRQGNYGYTF. CDR3 in DNA: TGTGCCGGCCGCCAGGGGAACTATGGCTACACCTTC.

The chain couples TRBV19 to TRBJ1-2; D remains ambiguous. Trimming took 7 bases from V and 10 from J, leaving 19 bases between them. Germline lookup yields CDR1 LNHDA and CDR2 SQIVND (reference sequence). The CDR3 runs 13 residues. The CDR3, as DNA: TGTGCCAGTACCGCCGGGCCCCCCTTTCCCTACACCTTC. Translated: CASTAGPPFPYTF.

This clone was counted once. J is TRBJ1-1 and V is TRBV27; D is unclear. The CDR3 runs 14 residues. Between the trimmed V and J ends, which lost 7 bases and 2 bases, there was a span of 14 bases. Germline CDR1 reads MNHEY; CDR2 reads SMNVEV (reference sequence). CDR3 loop: CASTPFRGNTEAFF. CDR3 coding DNA: TGTGCCAGCACTCCGTTTCGGGGAAACACTGAAGCTTTCTTT.